This entry lists 27 T cell receptor beta chains sequenced from one sample in a study of long-term antiretroviral therapy in people with HIV. Researchers report immunoSEQ v3.0 was run at survey level. Generated by immunoSEQ multiplex PCR, the TCRdb table keeps only in-frame clones and is missing some. This table holds about 43,000 clones, 85% to 95% found once. The sequencing used unsorted PBMCs, collected almost 9.5 years after starting antiretroviral therapy. These receptors originate from a man aged 25-40 years with HIV.

This chain uses TRBV2 with TRBJ1-1; D is uncertain. Germline CDR1 is SNHLY and CDR2 is FYNNEI. Trimming cost V 0 bases and J 4 bases, with 12 bases left between them. CDR3 length: 15 residues. DNA of the CDR3: TGTGCCAGCAGTGAAGCGCCAGCGGGATCCACTGAAGCTTTCTTT. Amino acids: CASSEAPAGSTEAFF.

A remark on this clone: Distinct nucleotide sequences in the sample also encode this CDR3. The rearrangement links TRBV4-1 to TRBJ2-1, with 10 bases that match TRBD2. The CDR3 is 16 amino acids. In germline, CDR1 is MGHRA, CDR2 YSYEKL. J gave up 5 bases and V 0 bases, and 4 bases lay outside the gene matches. The CDR3 region has the DNA TGCGCCAGCAGCCAAGATAGGACTAGCGGCAACAATGAGCAGTTCTTC. It is translated as CASSQDRTSGNNEQFF.

The rearrangement links TRBV10-2 to TRBJ2-7; 11 nucleotides match TRBD1. Germline V gene sequence: CDR1 WSHSY, CDR2 SAAADI. With 5 bases clipped from V and 4 bases from J, the junction kept 4 bases outside the gene matches. This CDR3 has 14 residues. Here the CDR3 reads CASSWTGGEYEQYF. The CDR3 region has the DNA TGCGCCAGCAGTTGGACAGGGGGCGAGTACGAGCAGTACTTC.

This chain uses TRBV30 with TRBJ1-2; D is unclear. There are 13 residues in the CDR3. Germline CDR1 is GTSNPN and CDR2 is SVGIG (reference sequence). Trimming cost V 0 bases and J 7 bases, with 12 bases left between them. The CDR3 sequence is CAWSVRRGSGYTF. In nucleotides, the CDR3 is TGTGCCTGGAGTGTACGGCGAGGTTCTGGCTACACCTTC.

The chain recombines TRBV10-3 with TRBJ1-2, with a weak D call TRBD1 (5 bases). Germline CDR1 ENHRY, CDR2 SYGVKD. The CDR3 spans 12 residues. Trimming cost V 2 bases and J 4 bases, with 5 bases left between them. The CDR3 DNA follows: TGTGCCATCAGTGAGGGGACCTATGGCTACACCTTC. Translated, it gives CAISEGTYGYTF.

The V and J genes are TRBV11-3 and TRBJ2-1; D is perhaps TRBD2 (5 bases). The germline V and J ends were trimmed by 1 base and 0 bases, with 16 bases remaining between them. Germline loops: CDR1 SGHNT, CDR2 YENEEA. The CDR3 extends over 18 amino acids. The CDR3 DNA sequence: TGTGCCAGCAGCTTAGGTGTAGTCGGAGGACGCTCCTACAATGAGCAGTTCTTC. Translating it yields CASSLGVVGGRSYNEQFF.

The V and J genes are TRBV9 and TRBJ2-3; 8 nucleotides align to TRBD2. Germline-derived CDR1 and CDR2 are SGDLS and YYNGEE. The trim removed 4 bases at V and 5 bases at J, leaving 9 bases unmatched. The CDR3 contains 15 residues. In DNA, the CDR3 is TGTGCCAGCAGCTTAAGCGGGGGAATTATAGATACGCAGTATTTT. Translating it yields CASSLSGGIIDTQYF.

The CDR3, as DNA: TGCGCCAGCAGCTTGGTGTTGGGGGCTAGCGGGGGTCCAGAGACCCAGTACTTC. Translating it yields CASSLVLGASGGPETQYF. The gene calls are TRBV5-1 and TRBJ2-5; 10 nucleotides align to TRBD2. V shed 0 bases and J 4 bases; nucleotides not matched to a gene: 12. Germline V CDR1 and CDR2: SGHRS, YFSETQ. This CDR3 contains 18 residues. The variable domain in full, with the rest retrieved from reference TRBV5-1 and TRBJ2-5, is KAGVTQTPRYLIKTRGQQVTLSCSPISGHRSVSWYQQTPGQGLQFLFEYFSETQRNKGNFPGRFSGRQFSNSRSEMNVSTLELGDSALYLCASSLVLGASGGPETQYFGPGTRLLVL.

This rearrangement joins TRBV19 to TRBJ1-5; 9 nucleotides align to TRBD1. CDR3 length: 16 amino acids. Germline CDR1 reads LNHDA; CDR2 reads SQIVND (reference sequence). The J segment lost 3 bases and the V segment lost 5 bases, leaving 8 bases of the junction unmatched. This CDR3 reads CASSGIGTGLNQPQHF. CDR3 sequence (DNA): TGTGCCAGTAGTGGAATCGGGACAGGGCTCAATCAGCCCCAGCATTTT.

This rearrangement joins TRBV28 to TRBJ2-7; D could derive from TRBD1 or TRBD2 (5 bases each). CDR1 is MDHEN and CDR2 is SYDVKM in the germline V gene. CDR3 length: 12 residues. V was shortened by 6 bases and J by 5 bases, with 11 bases between the two germline ends. In DNA form, the CDR3 reads TGTGCCAGCAGAGCGTGGGACCACGAGCAGTACTTC. Amino acids: CASRAWDHEQYF.

The V call is TRBV27, the J call TRBJ1-1, with a possible D match to TRBD1 (5 bases). CDR1 and CDR2 from the germline V gene are MNHEY and SMNVEV (reference sequence). The CDR3 has 15 residues. With 4 bases removed from V and 2 bases from J, the gap between germline ends came to 14 bases. CDR3 DNA sequence: TGTGCCAGCAGTTGGACCGGAGGGGTCAACACTGAAGCTTTCTTT. Translation gives CASSWTGGVNTEAFF.

V usage is TRBV5-1 and J usage is TRBJ1-6; no clear D gene. Trimming removed 0 bases at V and 8 bases at J, with 9 bases between. Germline CDR1 and CDR2: SGHRS and YFSETQ. The CDR3 length is 14 residues. Here the CDR3 DNA reads TGCGCCAGCAGCTTGGCAACGGGAGATTCACCCCTCCACTTT. This translates into CASSLATGDSPLHF.

V gene TRBV29-1 combines with J gene TRBJ1-2; weak D call: TRBD1 (5 bases). The CDR3 is made up of 13 amino acids. The germline gives CDR1 SQVTM, CDR2 ANQGSEA. The germline V and J ends were trimmed by 6 bases and 1 base, with 12 bases remaining between them. This chain's CDR3 is CSVADSLNYGYTF. In DNA, the CDR3 is TGCAGCGTCGCTGACAGCCTTAACTATGGCTACACCTTC.

The V gene is TRBV7-9, the J gene TRBJ2-2; 8 bases fit TRBD1. V lost 5 bases and J lost 1; bases outside the gene matches: 0. The CDR3 spans 14 residues. The germline V gene encodes CDR1 SEHNR and CDR2 FQNEAQ (reference sequence). CDR3 sequence (DNA): TGTGCCAGCAGCGGACAGGGGAACACCGGGGAGCTGTTTTTT. The encoded protein is CASSGQGNTGELFF.

The chain couples TRBV7-3 to TRBJ2-5, with a possible D match to TRBD1 (5 bases). CDR1 and CDR2 from the germline V gene are SGHTA and FQGTGA. Trimming left V 4 bases short and J 1 base short, with 7 bases between. The CDR3 sequence is 13 residues long. The CDR3 loop reads CASSSQGQETQYF. The CDR3 nucleotides are TGTGCCAGCAGCTCTCAGGGCCAAGAGACCCAGTACTTC.

The chain couples TRBV7-9 to TRBJ2-5; D is uncertain. Per the germline V gene, CDR1 is SEHNR and CDR2 is FQNEAQ (reference sequence). This CDR3 spans 15 amino acids. V was shortened by 5 bases and J by 1 base, with 14 bases between the two germline ends. The CDR3 DNA follows: TGTGCCAGCAGCAAAGAGGTTCTAGTCCAAGAGACCCAGTACTTC. Its protein is CASSKEVLVQETQYF.

V is TRBV19 and J is TRBJ1-4; TRBD1 matches 7 bases. J lost 8 bases, V lost 3 bases, and 9 bases had no gene match. The CDR3 is made up of 15 amino acids. CDR1 and CDR2 from the germline V gene are LNHDA and SQIVND (reference sequence). The CDR3 coding sequence is TGTGCCAGTAGTATCCGGGACAGAGGGGTCGAAAAACTGTTTTTT. It specifies CASSIRDRGVEKLFF.

This rearrangement joins TRBV21-1 to TRBJ1-1; the D call TRBD1 from the table was never checked on the DNA. TRBV21-1 is described as a pseudogene. The CDR3 totals 16 residues. CDR3 bases: TGTGCCAGCAGCACAATAAGACAGGGAATGAACACTGAAGCTTTCTTT. Translation: CASSTIRQGMNTEAFF.

This sequence joins TRBV9 and TRBJ1-6; D ambiguous. V lost 2 bases to trimming and J lost 4 bases, with 7 bases between them. CDR1 SGDLS and CDR2 YYNGEE come from the germline V gene. The CDR3 covers 14 residues. CDR3 sequence (DNA): TGTGCCAGCAGCGTTGACGATTATAATTCACCCCTCCACTTT. Translation gives CASSVDDYNSPLHF.

The rearrangement links TRBV5-6 to TRBJ1-2; D unresolved. This CDR3 is 17 amino acids long. Trimming took 0 bases from V and 2 from J, leaving 17 bases between them. CDR1 SGHDT and CDR2 YYEEEE come from the germline V gene. The CDR3 loop is CASSLGGQPNLNYGYTF. CDR3 nucleotide sequence: TGTGCCAGCAGCTTGGGGGGTCAGCCTAACTTAAACTATGGCTACACCTTC.

V gene TRBV27 combines with J gene TRBJ1-1, with 7 nucleotides matching TRBD1. The CDR3 covers 15 residues. Germline CDR1 MNHEY, CDR2 SMNVEV (reference sequence). V trimming: 4 bases; J trimming: 4 bases; junction bases outside the gene matches: 9. CDR3 in amino acids: CASSWRQGRVTEAFF. CDR3 DNA: TGTGCCAGCAGTTGGAGACAGGGCCGGGTCACTGAAGCTTTCTTT.

This rearrangement joins TRBV11-2 to TRBJ2-7, with D perhaps being TRBD1 or TRBD2 (5 bases each). Germline V lookup: CDR1 SGHAT, CDR2 FQNNGV. Deletions cut 1 base from V and 0 bases from J, with 10 bases between. This CDR3 is 15 amino acids long. CDR3 coding DNA: TGTGCCAGCAGCTTAGGTCGGGGCAGCTCCTACGAGCAGTACTTC. Translated: CASSLGRGSSYEQYF.

J is TRBJ2-2 and V is TRBV6-1; 7 positions agree with TRBD1. V shed 2 bases, J shed 1 base, and the junction held 4 bases outside the gene matches. CDR3 size: 16 residues. Germline V gene lookup returns CDR1 MNHNS and CDR2 SASEGT. The CDR3 loop reads CASSEPPGGNTGELFF. The CDR3 coding sequence is TGTGCCAGCAGTGAACCGCCAGGGGGGAACACCGGGGAGCTGTTTTTT.

This clone is a singleton in its sample. The chain links TRBV29-1 to TRBJ1-2, with 8 bases matching TRBD1. Germline CDR1 is SQVTM and CDR2 is ANQGSEA. The CDR3 runs to 12 residues. The V gene end was trimmed by 8 bases and the J gene end by 2 bases; junction bases not matched to a gene: 4. CDR3 DNA: TGCAGCACCCGGGACAGGAACTATGGCTACACCTTC. This codes for CSTRDRNYGYTF.

The chain joins TRBV10-3 to TRBJ1-4, with D unresolved. The CDR3 has 13 residues. V was clipped by 11 bases and J by 5 bases, with 15 bases between them. Germline-derived CDR1 and CDR2 are ENHRY and SYGVKD. In nucleotides, the CDR3 is TGTGCCGCCTCCCCACGTTCGAATGAAAAACTGTTTTTT. This codes for CAASPRSNEKLFF.

V usage is TRBV2 and J usage is TRBJ1-2; TRBD1 might be the D (6 bases). The V end was cut by 4 bases, the J end by 8 bases, with 14 bases between. The germline V gene has CDR1 SNHLY and CDR2 FYNNEI. CDR3 length: 13 amino acids. The CDR3 DNA is TGTGCCAGCAGTGGGGGGCGGGACCGCGGCTACACCTTC. Protein: CASSGGRDRGYTF. The full variable domain, with the rest looked up from reference TRBV2 and TRBJ1-2, is EPEVTQTPSHQVTQMGQEVILRCVPISNHLYFYWYRQILGQKVEFLVSFYNNEISEKSEIFDDQFSVERPDGSNFTLKIRSTKLEDSAMYFCASSGGRDRGYTFGSGTRLTVV.

V and J are TRBV6-5 and TRBJ1-1, with no clear D. Germline V gene sequence: CDR1 MNHEY, CDR2 SVGAGI. Trimming removed 7 bases at V and 4 bases at J, with 7 bases between. The CDR3 runs to 11 residues. The CDR3, as DNA: TGTGCCAGCACTTGGGGCACTGAAGCTTTCTTT. Encoded protein: CASTWGTEAFF.